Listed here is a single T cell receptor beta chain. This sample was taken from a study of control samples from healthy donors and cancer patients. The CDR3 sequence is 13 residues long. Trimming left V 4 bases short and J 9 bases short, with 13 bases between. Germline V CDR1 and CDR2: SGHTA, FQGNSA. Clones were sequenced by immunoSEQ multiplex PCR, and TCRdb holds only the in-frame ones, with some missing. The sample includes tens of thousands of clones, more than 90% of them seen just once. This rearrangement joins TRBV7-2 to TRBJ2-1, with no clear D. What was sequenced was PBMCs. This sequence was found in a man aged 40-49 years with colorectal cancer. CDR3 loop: CASSSPPWGEQFF. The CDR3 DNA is TGTGCCAGCAGCTCTCCCCCGTGGGGTGAGCAGTTCTTC.